This T cell receptor beta chain emerged from a study of identical twins. Unique molecular identifiers were present on cDNA, and template switching added a universal primer site. Using its own MiXCR run on the 5' RACE reads, TCRdb lists one record per CDR3 protein. Of approximately 700,000 distinct CDR3 sequences listed, 5.5% to 6.5% are singletons. The CDR3 is made up of 20 amino acids. Trimming took 0 bases from V and 1 from J; bases not matched to a gene: 16. Per the germline V gene, CDR1 is MNHEY and CDR2 is SVGEGT. This clonotype was counted a few times. Its antigen is unidentified. Study results and limitations: The more abundant beta clonotypes in cord blood had fewer insertions, and memory repertoires did not show this.

The genes are TRBV6-2 or TRBV6-3 and TRBJ2-3, with 7 bases aligning to TRBD2. This TCR came from a man between 18 and 29 years old in good health. The sample comprised naive T cells sorted from blood. CDR3 in DNA: TGTGCCAGCAGTTACTCATTTGACACCCCCGGGCTAGCGGGCACAGATACGCAGTATTTT. Translating it yields CASSYSFDTPGLAGTDTQYF.